Listed below are T cell receptor beta chains from one sample, sequenced in a study of cytotoxic CD8 clonotypes in ibrutinib-treated CLL. Sequencing was performed with immunoSEQ multiplex PCR; in TCRdb, only in-frame clones are kept and a portion is missing. The sample contains 110,000 to 150,000 clones, 70% to 80% of which appear only once. This material consisted of PBMCs, taken after 24 months of ibrutinib treatment. The source is a human donor with chronic lymphocytic leukemia. Each CDR3 is given with its conserved first and last residue. Each record gives: J gene, clone size, V gene, D gene, CDR3 DNA, CDR3 protein. D genes are given only for firm matches. Only some rows state a clone size, as once, few, many or a class for expanded clones.

J gene: TRBJ1-1
clone size: -
V gene: TRBV4-2
D gene: TRBD1
CDR3 DNA: TGTGCCAGCAGCCAAGATGGGACAGGGAGAAGCACTGAAGCTTTCTTT
CDR3 protein: CASSQDGTGRSTEAFF

J gene: TRBJ1-2
clone size: -
V gene: TRBV10-2
D gene: -
CDR3 DNA: TGCGCCAGCAGGCACTATGGCTACACCTTC
CDR3 protein: CASRHYGYTF

J gene: TRBJ2-1
clone size: -
V gene: TRBV27
D gene: TRBD2
CDR3 DNA: TGTGCCAGCAGGACAGGGGGTGGGACTAGCGGATACAATGAGCAGTTCTTC
CDR3 protein: CASRTGGGTSGYNEQFF

J gene: TRBJ2-7
clone size: -
V gene: TRBV28
D gene: -
CDR3 DNA: TGTGCCAGCAGTTTAACGGGGGCCGGGACCTACGAGCAGTACTTC
CDR3 protein: CASSLTGAGTYEQYF

J gene: TRBJ1-1
clone size: -
V gene: TRBV27
D gene: -
CDR3 DNA: TGTGCCAGCACCCTGGGGGCGGCGGACACTGAAGCTTTCTTT
CDR3 protein: CASTLGAADTEAFF

J gene: TRBJ1-1
clone size: few
V gene: TRBV15
D gene: -
CDR3 DNA: TGTGCCACCAGCACAGCCGGACGGATGAACACTGAAGCTTTCTTT
CDR3 protein: CATSTAGRMNTEAFF

J gene: TRBJ1-1
clone size: -
V gene: TRBV7-9
D gene: -
CDR3 DNA: TGTGCCAGCAGCTTAGAACTAGCCCCTCACCTCATGAACACTGAAGCTTTCTTT
CDR3 protein: CASSLELAPHLMNTEAFF

J gene: TRBJ1-1
clone size: -
V gene: TRBV28
D gene: -
CDR3 DNA: TGTGCCAGCACGGGGACTGGGCGGGGGGATGTGGCTGAAGCTTTCTTT
CDR3 protein: CASTGTGRGDVAEAFF

J gene: TRBJ1-5
clone size: -
V gene: TRBV4-1
D gene: TRBD1
CDR3 DNA: TGCGCCAGCAGCCAAGGTCAGGAGTGGAAGACCAACAGGGGGAATAGCAATCAGCCCCAGCATTTT
CDR3 protein: CASSQGQEWKTNRGNSNQPQHF

J gene: TRBJ2-1
clone size: once
V gene: TRBV7-2
D gene: TRBD1
CDR3 DNA: TGTGCCAGCAGCTTGGGTTCCGGGACAGCCTCCTACAATGAGCAGTTCTTC
CDR3 protein: CASSLGSGTASYNEQFF

J gene: TRBJ1-2
clone size: -
V gene: TRBV13
D gene: TRBD1
CDR3 DNA: TGTGCCAGCAGCTTAGGGACAGGGAACTATGGCTACACCTTC
CDR3 protein: CASSLGTGNYGYTF

J gene: TRBJ2-3
clone size: -
V gene: TRBV27
D gene: -
CDR3 DNA: TGTGCCAGCAGTTTGTCGGGGTATCTAGATACGCAGTATTTT
CDR3 protein: CASSLSGYLDTQYF

J gene: TRBJ2-7
clone size: -
V gene: TRBV9
D gene: TRBD2
CDR3 DNA: TGTGCCAGCAGCGTCTCAGCTAGCGGGGGGACCTACGAGCAGTACTTC
CDR3 protein: CASSVSASGGTYEQYF

J gene: TRBJ2-1
clone size: -
V gene: TRBV7-9
D gene: TRBD2
CDR3 DNA: TGTGCCAGCAGCCGGATGGGACTAGCGGACCTCAATGAGCAGTTCTTC
CDR3 protein: CASSRMGLADLNEQFF

J gene: TRBJ1-1
clone size: -
V gene: TRBV10-3
D gene: -
CDR3 DNA: TGTGCCATCAGTGAGTTCCAGGGGCGGACTGAAGCTTTCTTT
CDR3 protein: CAISEFQGRTEAFF

J gene: TRBJ2-1
clone size: -
V gene: TRBV7-9
D gene: TRBD2
CDR3 DNA: TGTGCCAGCAGCCCGCCGGGGACTAGTTTGGTGGCCAATGAGCAGTTCTTC
CDR3 protein: CASSPPGTSLVANEQFF

J gene: TRBJ2-7
clone size: few
V gene: TRBV19
D gene: -
CDR3 DNA: TGTGCCAGTAAAGGGCCGGGGGCATACGAGTACTTC
CDR3 protein: CASKGPGAYEYF

J gene: TRBJ2-7
clone size: -
V gene: TRBV25-1
D gene: -
CDR3 DNA: TGTGCCAGCAGCCGGACATCGACCTACGAGCAGTACTTC
CDR3 protein: CASSRTSTYEQYF

J gene: TRBJ2-1
clone size: -
V gene: TRBV5-1
D gene: TRBD2
CDR3 DNA: TGCGCCAGCAACGGACTAGCGGGGGATGAGCAGTTCTTC
CDR3 protein: CASNGLAGDEQFF

J gene: TRBJ1-2
clone size: -
V gene: TRBV7-2
D gene: -
CDR3 DNA: TGTGCCAGCAGCCCCCCGGGGGGGGACTATGGCTACACCTTC
CDR3 protein: CASSPPGGDYGYTF